The 14 T cell receptor beta chains below were found in one sample sequenced in a study of cytomegalovirus exposure and HLA in healthy donors. PCR amplification relied on 60 Vbeta primers (plus 13 Jbeta primers). Profiled with immunoSEQ multiplex PCR; TCRdb holds only in-frame clones, not every one. The sample totals 60,000 or so clones. Material for sequencing was PBMCs. The receptors originated from a woman aged 18-29 years in good health and CMV-seronegative.

CDR3 region: CASSRLAGGTEQYF. The CDR3 nucleotides read TGTGCCAGCAGTCGACTAGCGGGAGGGACCGAGCAGTACTTC. This chain links TRBV28 with TRBJ2-7, with TRBD2 identical over 14 bases. The germline V gene has CDR1 MDHEN and CDR2 SYDVKM. This CDR3 contains 14 residues. V shed 5 bases and J 6 bases; nucleotides not matched to a gene: 3. Full variable domain (rest looked up from reference TRBV28 and TRBJ2-7): DVKVTQSSRYLVKRTGEKVFLECVQDMDHENMFWYRQDPGLGLRLIYFSYDVKMKEKGDIPEGYSVSREKKERFSLILESASTNQTSMYLCASSRLAGGTEQYFGPGTRLTVT.

The chain recombines TRBV5-1 with TRBJ2-6; no clear D gene. V was shortened by 2 bases and J by 2 bases, with 11 bases between the two germline ends. There are 16 residues in the CDR3. Germline V gene sequence: CDR1 SGHRS, CDR2 YFSETQ. This CDR3 reads CASSLLMSPGANVLTF. As DNA, the CDR3 is TGCGCCAGCAGCTTACTTATGAGCCCTGGGGCCAACGTCCTGACTTTC.

The V and J genes are TRBV18 and TRBJ1-1; 9 bases align to TRBD1. The CDR3 runs to 14 residues. V lost 6 bases to trimming and J lost 0 bases; unmatched junction nucleotides: 2. Germline loops: CDR1 KGHSH, CDR2 LQKENI. CDR3 residues: CASSGQGMNTEAFF. DNA of the CDR3: TGTGCCAGCTCGGGACAGGGAATGAACACTGAAGCTTTCTTT.

The chain is built from TRBV5-1 and TRBJ2-2; D is perhaps TRBD1 (6 bases). With 0 bases removed from V and 6 bases from J, the gap between germline ends came to 15 bases. There are 16 residues in the CDR3. The germline CDR1 and CDR2 sequences are SGHRS and YFSETQ. The CDR3 nucleotides are TGCGCCAGCAGCTTGGAGCCAGGGGATGTCGCCGGGGAGCTGTTTTTT. This encodes CASSLEPGDVAGELFF. Complete variable domain (other parts from reference TRBV5-1 and TRBJ2-2): KAGVTQTPRYLIKTRGQQVTLSCSPISGHRSVSWYQQTPGQGLQFLFEYFSETQRNKGNFPGRFSGRQFSNSRSEMNVSTLELGDSALYLCASSLEPGDVAGELFFGEGSRLTVL.

This chain links TRBV5-1 with TRBJ1-2; 11 nucleotides align to TRBD1. Per germline, CDR1 SGHRS and CDR2 YFSETQ. Trimming cost V 4 bases and J 9 bases; bases outside gene matches: 8. The CDR3 contains 14 residues. CDR3 protein: CASSGGQGVFRYTF. The CDR3 bases are TGCGCCAGCAGCGGGGGACAGGGGGTATTTCGCTACACCTTC.

V usage is TRBV7-9 and J usage is TRBJ2-2; TRBD1 matches 7 bases. Germline trimming cut 8 bases from V and 6 bases from J; bases unmatched to any gene: 6. The CDR3 has 13 residues. Germline V gene sequence: CDR1 SEHNR, CDR2 FQNEAQ (reference sequence). The CDR3 here is CASRGQYAGELFF. DNA for the CDR3: TGTGCCAGCCGGGGACAGTATGCCGGGGAGCTGTTTTTT.

The CDR3, as DNA: TGTGGAGAAAGGGACAGCCTTAGGAACTATGGCTACACCTTC. Protein product: CGERDSLRNYGYTF. The chain has TRBV11-2 and TRBJ1-2; 7 positions match TRBD1. CDR3 length: 14 amino acids. Germline CDR1 is SGHAT and CDR2 is FQNNGV.

CDR3 loop: CASSDSRGESPLHF. In nucleotides, the CDR3 is TGTGCCAGCAGTGATTCGCGGGGTGAATCACCCCTCCACTTT. This rearrangement joins TRBV2 to TRBJ1-6; D remains unclear. V was cut by 3 bases and J by 10 bases, with 13 bases left in between. CDR1 and CDR2 from the germline V gene are SNHLY and FYNNEI. The CDR3 consists of 14 residues.

The chain has TRBV6-5 and TRBJ2-3; 7 bases map to TRBD2. Germline V CDR1 and CDR2: MNHEY, SVGAGI. V lost 7 bases and J lost 4; bases outside the gene matches: 11. CDR3 length equals 15 residues. The CDR3 nucleotides are TGTGCCAGCACCCCTGGGCGAGGGAGGGCAGATACGCAGTATTTT. This sequence encodes CASTPGRGRADTQYF.

The chain uses TRBV19 and TRBJ2-7; maybe TRBD1 (6 bases). Trimming took 4 bases from V and 2 from J, leaving 21 bases between them. The CDR3 has 17 residues. The germline CDR1 and CDR2 sequences are LNHDA and SQIVND (reference sequence). CDR3 region: CASSTEYGTLHTYEQYF. CDR3 sequence (DNA): TGTGCCAGTAGTACGGAATACGGGACACTGCATACCTACGAGCAGTACTTC.

The chain links TRBV28 to TRBJ2-7; 9 bases match TRBD2. CDR3 length: 13 residues. Germline CDR1 reads MDHEN; CDR2 reads SYDVKM. V shed 7 bases and J 2 bases; nucleotides not matched to a gene: 3. CDR3 sequence (DNA): TGTGCCAGCAAGCGGGAGGCACCCTACGAGCAGTACTTC. It yields the protein CASKREAPYEQYF.

The chain carries TRBV5-1 and TRBJ1-1, with a possible D match to TRBD1 (5 bases). The germline V gene has CDR1 SGHRS and CDR2 YFSETQ. The CDR3 is 14 residues long. V was cut by 5 bases and J by 7 bases, with 18 bases left in between. The CDR3 spells CASRNRLGHGEAFF. CDR3 nucleotides: TGCGCCAGCAGAAACCGCCTAGGACACGGTGAAGCTTTCTTT.

The chain carries TRBV18 and TRBJ2-7; D might be TRBD1 (5 bases). With 1 base removed from V and 3 bases from J, the gap between germline ends came to 16 bases. The CDR3 has 16 residues. Germline CDR1 reads KGHSH; CDR2 reads LQKENI. The CDR3: CASSPQGRLTFYEQYF. The CDR3 bases are TGTGCCAGCTCACCACAGGGGCGTCTCACTTTCTACGAGCAGTACTTC. Looking up the rest from reference TRBV18 and TRBJ2-7 gives the full variable domain: NAGVMQNPRHLVRRRGQEARLRCSPMKGHSHVYWYRQLPEEGLKFMVYLQKENIIDESGMPKERFSAEFPKEGPSILRIQQVVRGDSAAYFCASSPQGRLTFYEQYFGPGTRLTVT.

V usage is TRBV10-2 and J usage is TRBJ1-2; 9 bases line up with TRBD1. This CDR3 is 14 amino acids long. CDR1 and CDR2 (germline): WSHSY, SAAADI. V trimming: 4 bases; J trimming: 7 bases; junction bases outside the gene matches: 7. CDR3 in DNA: TGCGCCAGCAGTGCCCTACAGGGGGCGGGTGGCTACACCTTC. Residues: CASSALQGAGGYTF.